This entry lists 15 T cell receptor beta chains sequenced from one sample in a study of blood T cell repertoires in COVID-19. This table comes from immunoSEQ multiplex PCR, and its TCRdb copy is limited to in-frame clones, with some not included. The sample has some 170,000 clones; roughly 87% are singletons. What was sequenced was peripheral blood. The source is a woman aged 70-85 years with acute or convalescent COVID-19.

The chain links TRBV5-6 to TRBJ1-5, with a weak D call TRBD1 (6 bases). The CDR3 consists of 14 residues. Germline CDR1 is SGHDT and CDR2 is YYEEEE. V lost 4 bases and J lost 7, with 15 bases in between. CDR3 bases: TGTGCCAGCAGCGTCTACAGGGTGGGGCAGCCCCAGCATTTT. Residues: CASSVYRVGQPQHF. The variable domain in full, completed from reference TRBV5-6 and TRBJ1-5, reads DAGVTQSPTHLIKTRGQQVTLRCSPKSGHDTVSWYQQALGQGPQFIFQYYEEEERQRGNFPDRFSGHQFPNYSSELNVNALLLGDSALYLCASSVYRVGQPQHFGDGTRLSIL.

This chain joins TRBV4-1 and TRBJ2-2, with a possible D match to TRBD1 (6 bases). Germline V gives CDR1 MGHRA, CDR2 YSYEKL. V dropped 1 base and J dropped 2 bases, with 11 bases sitting between them. The CDR3 is 16 amino acids. In DNA, the CDR3 is TGCGCCAGCAGCCAAGGTGCACAGGGAAACACCGGGGAGCTGTTTTTT. This codes for CASSQGAQGNTGELFF.

V usage is TRBV19 and J usage is TRBJ1-2, with 9 bases aligning to TRBD1. V dropped 3 bases and J dropped 6; count of bases not matched to a gene: 2. The CDR3 runs to 13 residues. Germline lookup yields CDR1 LNHDA and CDR2 SQIVND (reference sequence). CDR3 sequence: CASSMDRGDGYTF. The CDR3 bases are TGTGCCAGTAGTATGGACAGGGGCGATGGCTACACCTTC.

This chain joins TRBV6-5 and TRBJ2-3; D possibly corresponds to TRBD1 (5 bases). From germline, CDR1 is MNHEY and CDR2 SVGAGI. V gave up 6 bases and J gave up 4 bases, with 14 bases separating them. There are 14 residues in the CDR3. The CDR3 nucleotides are TGTGCCAGCAGGGCCTCCCTAGGGGCAGATACGCAGTATTTT. Amino acids: CASRASLGADTQYF.

V usage is TRBV7-2 and J usage is TRBJ1-6; D gene uncertain. The CDR3 covers 14 residues. V was shortened by 0 bases and J by 5 bases, with 5 bases between the two germline ends. Germline loops: CDR1 SGHTA, CDR2 FQGNSA. Written as DNA, the CDR3 is TGTGCCAGCAGCTTAGCTCTTGATAATTCACCCCTCCACTTT. This translates into CASSLALDNSPLHF.

V is TRBV2 and J is TRBJ2-7; 8 positions agree with TRBD1. J lost 3 bases, V lost 4 bases, and 5 bases had no gene match. The CDR3 consists of 14 residues. Germline V CDR1 and CDR2: SNHLY, FYNNEI. DNA of the CDR3: TGTGCCAGCAGTGGAGGACAGGGTGTCTACGAGCAGTACTTC. This codes for CASSGGQGVYEQYF.

The V call is TRBV7-9, the J call TRBJ1-1; possibly TRBD1 for D (6 bases). The germline V and J ends were trimmed by 5 bases and 6 bases, with 10 bases remaining between them. The CDR3 consists of 12 residues. The germline gives CDR1 SEHNR, CDR2 FQNEAQ (reference sequence). The CDR3 here is CASSRQESEAFF. CDR3 in DNA: TGTGCCAGCAGCCGACAGGAATCTGAAGCTTTCTTT.

The chain uses TRBV6-6 and TRBJ2-5; D gene ambiguous. Trimming removed 5 bases at V and 1 base at J, with 5 bases between. Germline CDR1 reads MNHNY; CDR2 reads SVGAGI (reference sequence). This CDR3 is 12 amino acids long. This CDR3 reads CASSPGQETQYF. The CDR3 bases are TGTGCCAGCAGTCCCGGCCAAGAGACCCAGTACTTC.

The chain employs TRBV9 and TRBJ1-1, with TRBD1 as a possible D gene (5 bases). Trimming removed 4 bases from V and 1 base from J, with 11 bases in between. Germline loops: CDR1 SGDLS, CDR2 YYNGEE. The CDR3 runs to 14 residues. CDR3 sequence reads: CASSQGLANTEAFF. DNA of the CDR3: TGTGCCAGCAGCCAGGGTTTGGCGAACACTGAAGCTTTCTTT.

The chain couples TRBV30 to TRBJ2-5; D may be TRBD1 (5 bases). The CDR3 is made up of 13 amino acids. Germline V gene sequence: CDR1 GTSNPN, CDR2 SVGIG (reference sequence). V lost 0 bases to trimming and J lost 5 bases, with 10 bases between them. For the CDR3, the DNA is TGTGCCTGGAGTGTCCGTGGGGCCGAGACCCAGTACTTC. This codes for CAWSVRGAETQYF.

V is TRBV5-1 and J is TRBJ2-2, with D unclear. The CDR3 totals 15 residues. V gave up 2 bases and J gave up 3 bases, with 11 bases separating them. The germline V gene encodes CDR1 SGHRS and CDR2 YFSETQ. CDR3 region: CASSFLSLDTGELFF. DNA for the CDR3: TGCGCCAGCAGCTTCCTTTCCCTAGACACCGGGGAGCTGTTTTTT.

The chain carries TRBV11-2 and TRBJ2-1; 8 bases agree with TRBD1. CDR1 is SGHAT, CDR2 FQNNGV, per germline. There are 16 residues in the CDR3. With 1 base clipped from V and 7 bases from J, the junction kept 9 bases outside the gene matches. The CDR3 here is CASSLGMDRVGNEQFF. Written as DNA, the CDR3 is TGTGCCAGCAGCTTAGGGATGGACAGGGTTGGTAATGAGCAGTTCTTC.

The V and J genes are TRBV6-1 and TRBJ1-1, with D unclear. The germline V and J ends were trimmed by 2 bases and 3 bases, with 10 bases remaining between them. This CDR3 is 14 amino acids long. Per the germline V gene, CDR1 is MNHNS and CDR2 is SASEGT. The CDR3 spells CASSERGRDTEAFF. The CDR3 nucleotides are TGTGCCAGCAGTGAACGAGGTCGGGACACTGAAGCTTTCTTT.

The V gene is TRBV5-6, the J gene TRBJ2-7, with D perhaps matching TRBD1 (6 bases). V was trimmed by 2 bases and J by 3 bases, leaving 18 bases between them. Germline values: CDR1 SGHDT, CDR2 YYEEEE. The CDR3 is made up of 16 amino acids. The CDR3 loop is CASSFDPGAGGYEQYF. CDR3 DNA: TGTGCCAGCAGCTTTGACCCAGGGGCGGGCGGCTACGAGCAGTACTTC. Filled out from reference TRBV5-6 and TRBJ2-7, the complete variable domain reads DAGVTQSPTHLIKTRGQQVTLRCSPKSGHDTVSWYQQALGQGPQFIFQYYEEEERQRGNFPDRFSGHQFPNYSSELNVNALLLGDSALYLCASSFDPGAGGYEQYFGPGTRLTVT.

The chain links TRBV6-2 or TRBV6-3 to TRBJ2-3; 11 nucleotides match TRBD1. V was clipped by 0 bases and J by 3 bases; unmatched bases: 2. CDR1 and CDR2 from the germline V gene are MNHEY and SVGEGT. CDR3 length equals 16 residues. The CDR3 sequence: CASSYSGTGGTDTQYF. The CDR3 DNA follows: TGTGCCAGCAGTTACTCCGGGACAGGGGGAACAGATACGCAGTATTTT.